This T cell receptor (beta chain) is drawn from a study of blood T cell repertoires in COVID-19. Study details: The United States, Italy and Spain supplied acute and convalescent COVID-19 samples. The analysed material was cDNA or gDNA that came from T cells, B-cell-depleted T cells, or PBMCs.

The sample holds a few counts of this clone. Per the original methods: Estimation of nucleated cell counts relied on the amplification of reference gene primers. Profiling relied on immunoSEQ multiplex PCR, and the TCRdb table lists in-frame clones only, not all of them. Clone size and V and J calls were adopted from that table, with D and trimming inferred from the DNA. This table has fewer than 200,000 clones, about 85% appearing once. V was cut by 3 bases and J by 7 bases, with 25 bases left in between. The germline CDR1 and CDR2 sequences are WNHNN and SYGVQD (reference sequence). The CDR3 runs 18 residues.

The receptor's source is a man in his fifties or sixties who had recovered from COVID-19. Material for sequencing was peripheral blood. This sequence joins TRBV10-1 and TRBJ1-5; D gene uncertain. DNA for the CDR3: TGCGCCAGCAGTGAAGGAGGCCCAGGCGGGCCGGGTGGGCAGCCCCAGCATTTT. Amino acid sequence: CASSEGGPGGPGGQPQHF.